This T cell receptor (beta chain) comes out of a study of T-cell reconstitution after alpha-beta-depleted transplantation in children. The authors prepared the TCRbeta library with unique molecular identifiers. MiXCR, applied by TCRdb to the PCR reads, yields one record per CDR3 protein. Counted here are 900,000 or so distinct CDR3 sequences, under 20% occurring once; the ten biggest clones make up 5%. J lost 10 bases, V lost 3 bases, and 14 bases had no gene match. The CDR3 contains 15 residues. From germline, CDR1 is SQVTM and CDR2 ANQGSEA. Of note for this clonotype: No antigen is known for it.

Overall study findings and caveats: Where alpha-beta T cells came from about two months after transplant was reportedly several hundred expanded graft clones. It was surviving recipient T cells and thymic progenitors that gave some patients high TCRbeta diversity at day 60. A year post-transplant, T-cell counts and diversity derived mostly from newly produced T cells.

The TCR originated in a male patient under 18 who had a stem cell transplant for acute lymphoblastic leukemia, so the T cells may come from the graft donor. The sequences come from PBMCs, mostly from graft donor cells, collected 360 days after TCRalphabeta/CD19-depleted stem cell transplant. The rearrangement joins TRBV29-1 to TRBJ2-1; 8 bases map to TRBD2. CDR3 in amino acids: CSVDGGLVSFREQFF. Written as DNA, the CDR3 is TGCAGCGTTGACGGGGGACTAGTCAGTTTCCGAGAGCAGTTCTTC.